The rows below give T cell receptor beta chains drawn from one sample of a study of response to subunit inactivated influenza vaccine. TCRdb re-derived calls from the RT-PCR reads in MiXCR, one entry per CDR3 protein. Counted here are about 700,000 distinct CDR3 sequences, around a sixth occurring once; the ten biggest clones make up under 14%. The input for sequencing was PBMCs from blood, taken about 12 days after vaccination. The receptor source for this set is a man over 45 who received an inactivated influenza vaccine. The CDR3 runs from the conserved cysteine through the conserved F or W. D genes are given only for firm matches. Clone size is stated in some rows and not others, as once, few, many or a class when expanded.

D gene: TRBD2
J gene: TRBJ2-7
V gene: TRBV11-2
clone size: few
CDR3 protein: CASSLNLAGGLSYEQYF
CDR3 DNA: TGTGCCAGCAGCCTAAATCTAGCGGGGGGCCTCTCCTACGAGCAGTACTTC

D gene: TRBD1
J gene: TRBJ2-7
V gene: TRBV7-9
clone size: .
CDR3 protein: CASSSSTGVYEQYF
CDR3 DNA: TGTGCCAGCAGCTCCTCGACAGGGGTCTACGAGCAGTACTTC

D gene: TRBD2
J gene: TRBJ2-3
V gene: TRBV28
clone size: few
CDR3 protein: CASSFSGLGTDTQYF
CDR3 DNA: TGTGCCAGCAGTTTCTCGGGACTAGGGACAGATACGCAGTATTTT

D gene: .
J gene: TRBJ1-5
V gene: TRBV11-2
clone size: few
CDR3 protein: CASSKGLGQPQHF
CDR3 DNA: TGTGCCAGCAGTAAAGGTCTGGGCCAGCCCCAGCATTTT

D gene: .
J gene: TRBJ1-5
V gene: TRBV12-3/TRBV12-4
clone size: .
CDR3 protein: CASSYDSGNQPQHF
CDR3 DNA: TGTGCCAGCAGTTACGACAGTGGCAATCAGCCCCAGCATTTT

D gene: .
J gene: TRBJ1-4
V gene: TRBV5-5
clone size: few
CDR3 protein: CASSLAESGLTNEKLFF
CDR3 DNA: TGTGCCAGCAGCTTGGCCGAGTCCGGACTTACTAATGAAAAACTGTTTTTT

D gene: .
J gene: TRBJ1-1
V gene: TRBV5-1
clone size: few
CDR3 protein: CASSQDSMNTEAFF
CDR3 DNA: TGCGCCAGCAGCCAGGACAGTATGAACACTGAAGCTTTCTTT

D gene: TRBD2
J gene: TRBJ2-7
V gene: TRBV12-3/TRBV12-4
clone size: few
CDR3 protein: CASSLRLGGIGEQYF
CDR3 DNA: TGTGCCAGCAGTTTACGGCTCGGGGGGATCGGCGAGCAGTACTTC

D gene: TRBD2
J gene: TRBJ2-1
V gene: TRBV5-1
clone size: few
CDR3 protein: CASSRLAEGYNEQFF
CDR3 DNA: TGCGCCAGCAGCCGACTAGCGGAAGGCTACAATGAGCAGTTCTTC

D gene: .
J gene: TRBJ1-4
V gene: TRBV20-1
clone size: few
CDR3 protein: CSASQYSGEKLFF
CDR3 DNA: TGCAGTGCGTCGCAGTACAGCGGCGAAAAACTGTTTTTT

D gene: .
J gene: TRBJ1-1
V gene: TRBV7-9
clone size: .
CDR3 protein: CASSLDARYEAFF
CDR3 DNA: TGTGCCAGCAGCTTAGATGCTCGATATGAAGCTTTCTTT

D gene: .
J gene: TRBJ2-7
V gene: TRBV20-1
clone size: .
CDR3 protein: CSAPNPGRTYEQYF
CDR3 DNA: TGCAGTGCCCCTAATCCGGGACGGACCTACGAGCAGTACTTC

D gene: TRBD2
J gene: TRBJ2-1
V gene: TRBV10-3
clone size: many
CDR3 protein: CAISGLGLAGPYNEQFF
CDR3 DNA: TGTGCCATCAGTGGGTTAGGACTAGCGGGGCCCTACAATGAGCAGTTCTTC

D gene: .
J gene: TRBJ2-2
V gene: TRBV7-8
clone size: .
CDR3 protein: CASSLRVTDFTGELFF
CDR3 DNA: TGTGCCAGCAGCTTACGTGTGACAGATTTCACCGGGGAGCTGTTTTTT

D gene: TRBD2
J gene: TRBJ2-3
V gene: TRBV7-8
clone size: .
CDR3 protein: CASSSARGGSGTDTQYF
CDR3 DNA: TGTGCCAGCAGCTCCGCCCGGGGCGGGAGTGGGACAGATACGCAGTATTTT

D gene: TRBD1
J gene: TRBJ1-1
V gene: TRBV6-5
clone size: few
CDR3 protein: CASSSPGGVNTEAFF
CDR3 DNA: TGTGCCAGCAGTTCTCCAGGGGGAGTGAACACTGAAGCTTTCTTT

D gene: TRBD2
J gene: TRBJ2-3
V gene: TRBV14
clone size: few
CDR3 protein: CASSQDPAGVLDTQYF
CDR3 DNA: TGTGCCAGCAGCCAAGATCCAGCGGGAGTTCTAGATACGCAGTATTTT

D gene: .
J gene: TRBJ2-2
V gene: TRBV6-2/TRBV6-3
clone size: few
CDR3 protein: CASSWGRRGELFF
CDR3 DNA: TGTGCCAGCAGCTGGGGCCGGAGGGGGGAGCTGTTTTTT

D gene: .
J gene: TRBJ2-7
V gene: TRBV11-2
clone size: .
CDR3 protein: CASSPRRSSSYEQYF
CDR3 DNA: TGTGCCAGCAGCCCGCGTAGGAGCAGCTCATACGAGCAGTACTTC

D gene: .
J gene: TRBJ2-3
V gene: TRBV6-1
clone size: .
CDR3 protein: CASSLTPLGGPSTDTQYF
CDR3 DNA: TGTGCCAGCAGTCTTACGCCTCTTGGAGGACCTAGCACAGATACGCAGTATTTT

D gene: TRBD2
J gene: TRBJ2-7
V gene: TRBV10-3
clone size: few
CDR3 protein: CAISDETSGERDEQYF
CDR3 DNA: TGTGCCATCAGCGACGAGACTAGCGGAGAGAGGGACGAGCAGTACTTC

D gene: .
J gene: TRBJ2-5
V gene: TRBV5-1
clone size: few
CDR3 protein: CASSFNGGPETQYF
CDR3 DNA: TGCGCCAGCAGCTTCAACGGGGGGCCAGAGACCCAGTACTTC

D gene: .
J gene: TRBJ2-5
V gene: TRBV6-1
clone size: .
CDR3 protein: CASTHGGNPETQYF
CDR3 DNA: TGTGCCAGCACCCACGGCGGGAATCCCGAGACCCAGTACTTC

D gene: .
J gene: TRBJ2-2
V gene: TRBV5-1
clone size: .
CDR3 protein: CASSPYANTGELFF
CDR3 DNA: TGCGCCAGCAGCCCCTATGCGAACACCGGGGAGCTGTTTTTT

D gene: TRBD2
J gene: TRBJ2-3
V gene: TRBV7-2
clone size: .
CDR3 protein: CASSLGRLAGAKDTQYF
CDR3 DNA: TGTGCCAGCAGCTTAGGGAGATTAGCGGGAGCGAAAGATACGCAGTATTTT

D gene: .
J gene: TRBJ2-7
V gene: TRBV12-3/TRBV12-4
clone size: .
CDR3 protein: CASSFLNDKQYF
CDR3 DNA: TGTGCCAGCAGTTTCCTGAATGACAAGCAGTACTTC

D gene: .
J gene: TRBJ2-7
V gene: TRBV28
clone size: few
CDR3 protein: CASSLNRDISYEQYF
CDR3 DNA: TGTGCCAGCAGCCTAAACCGGGACATCTCCTACGAGCAGTACTTC

D gene: .
J gene: TRBJ1-3
V gene: TRBV20-1
clone size: few
CDR3 protein: CSARDFRANSGNTIYF
CDR3 DNA: TGCAGTGCTAGAGATTTTCGGGCCAACTCTGGAAACACCATATATTTT

D gene: .
J gene: TRBJ1-1
V gene: TRBV28
clone size: many
CDR3 protein: CASTLGYPDGNTEAFF
CDR3 DNA: TGTGCCAGCACCCTGGGGTACCCGGATGGGAACACTGAAGCTTTCTTT

D gene: .
J gene: TRBJ1-5
V gene: TRBV7-9
clone size: few
CDR3 protein: CASSSIDQPQHF
CDR3 DNA: TGTGCCAGCAGCTCAATAGACCAGCCCCAGCATTTT

D gene: .
J gene: TRBJ2-1
V gene: TRBV20-1
clone size: few
CDR3 protein: CSASRRSYNEQFF
CDR3 DNA: TGCAGTGCTAGTCGCCGCTCTTACAATGAGCAGTTCTTC

D gene: .
J gene: TRBJ2-1
V gene: TRBV10-3
clone size: .
CDR3 protein: CAILGGREQFF
CDR3 DNA: TGTGCCATCCTTGGGGGGCGGGAGCAGTTCTTC

D gene: TRBD2
J gene: TRBJ2-3
V gene: TRBV10-3
clone size: many
CDR3 protein: CAMSQAGGTDTQYF
CDR3 DNA: TGTGCCATGTCACAAGCGGGGGGCACAGATACGCAGTATTTT

D gene: TRBD2
J gene: TRBJ2-3
V gene: TRBV12-3/TRBV12-4
clone size: few
CDR3 protein: CASSFAGLVREADTQYF
CDR3 DNA: TGTGCCAGCAGTTTTGCGGGACTAGTAAGAGAGGCAGATACGCAGTATTTT

D gene: TRBD1
J gene: TRBJ2-1
V gene: TRBV7-9
clone size: few
CDR3 protein: CASSVGQSYNEQFF
CDR3 DNA: TGTGCCAGCAGCGTGGGACAGTCCTACAATGAGCAGTTCTTC

D gene: TRBD2
J gene: TRBJ2-2
V gene: TRBV4-1
clone size: .
CDR3 protein: CASSQEPSGGKTGELFF
CDR3 DNA: TGCGCCAGCAGCCAAGAGCCGAGCGGGGGGAAAACCGGGGAGCTGTTTTTT

D gene: .
J gene: TRBJ2-7
V gene: TRBV5-1
clone size: many
CDR3 protein: CASSAQSQGREQYF
CDR3 DNA: TGCGCCAGCAGCGCGCAATCTCAGGGGCGCGAGCAGTACTTC

D gene: .
J gene: TRBJ1-1
V gene: TRBV6-2/TRBV6-3
clone size: few
CDR3 protein: CASSYSTRFRISEAFF
CDR3 DNA: TGTGCCAGCAGTTACTCAACGAGGTTCAGGATTAGTGAAGCTTTCTTT

D gene: TRBD1
J gene: TRBJ2-7
V gene: TRBV7-2
clone size: .
CDR3 protein: CASSLANGQGAVYF
CDR3 DNA: TGTGCCAGCAGCTTAGCCAATGGACAGGGGGCCGTGTACTTC

D gene: .
J gene: TRBJ2-2
V gene: TRBV4-1
clone size: few
CDR3 protein: CASSQTDGNTGELFF
CDR3 DNA: TGCGCCAGCAGCCAGACTGACGGGAACACCGGGGAGCTGTTTTTT

D gene: .
J gene: TRBJ2-3
V gene: TRBV28
clone size: .
CDR3 protein: CASSLGLAPPWDTQYF
CDR3 DNA: TGTGCCAGCAGTTTAGGGCTAGCACCCCCTTGGGATACGCAGTATTTT

D gene: TRBD1
J gene: TRBJ2-5
V gene: TRBV3-1
clone size: many
CDR3 protein: CASSNTGTGQCF
CDR3 DNA: TGTGCCAGCAGCAATACGGGGACAGGGCAGTGCTTC

D gene: TRBD2
J gene: TRBJ2-1
V gene: TRBV20-1
clone size: few
CDR3 protein: CSARDPVAGGYNEQFF
CDR3 DNA: TGCAGTGCTAGAGACCCCGTAGCGGGGGGCTACAATGAGCAGTTCTTC

D gene: TRBD2
J gene: TRBJ2-1
V gene: TRBV13
clone size: few
CDR3 protein: CASSQGGANEQFF
CDR3 DNA: TGTGCCAGCAGCCAGGGAGGGGCCAATGAGCAGTTCTTC

D gene: TRBD2
J gene: TRBJ2-3
V gene: TRBV10-3
clone size: few
CDR3 protein: CAISPGTSGSTDTQYF
CDR3 DNA: TGTGCCATCAGCCCCGGGACTAGCGGTAGCACAGATACGCAGTATTTT

D gene: .
J gene: TRBJ2-7
V gene: TRBV7-8
clone size: .
CDR3 protein: CASTPGTFLYEQYF
CDR3 DNA: TGTGCCAGCACCCCCGGGACTTTTCTCTACGAGCAGTACTTC

D gene: TRBD2
J gene: TRBJ2-5
V gene: TRBV20-1
clone size: few
CDR3 protein: CSARFPGLALETQYF
CDR3 DNA: TGCAGTGCGAGATTCCCGGGACTAGCGTTGGAGACCCAGTACTTC

D gene: TRBD2
J gene: TRBJ2-3
V gene: TRBV20-1
clone size: few
CDR3 protein: CSASPLAGGPADTQYF
CDR3 DNA: TGCAGTGCTAGTCCTCTAGCGGGGGGGCCCGCAGATACGCAGTATTTT

D gene: .
J gene: TRBJ2-2
V gene: TRBV3-1
clone size: .
CDR3 protein: CASRGSYTGELFF
CDR3 DNA: TGTGCCAGCAGAGGGTCCTACACCGGGGAGCTGTTTTTT

D gene: .
J gene: TRBJ1-6
V gene: TRBV7-9
clone size: .
CDR3 protein: CASSLVQGISPLHF
CDR3 DNA: TGTGCCAGCAGCTTAGTACAGGGTATTTCACCCCTCCACTTT

D gene: .
J gene: TRBJ1-5
V gene: TRBV12-3/TRBV12-4
clone size: .
CDR3 protein: CASSLNGHNQPQHF
CDR3 DNA: TGTGCCAGCAGTTTAAACGGTCACAATCAGCCCCAGCATTTT

D gene: .
J gene: TRBJ1-1
V gene: TRBV7-2
clone size: many
CDR3 protein: CASSLGGLMNTEAFF
CDR3 DNA: TGTGCCAGCAGCTTAGGAGGGTTGATGAACACTGAAGCTTTCTTT

D gene: .
J gene: TRBJ2-2
V gene: TRBV7-2
clone size: few
CDR3 protein: CASSSRGGDGTGELFF
CDR3 DNA: TGTGCCAGCAGCTCTAGAGGGGGGGATGGCACCGGGGAGCTGTTTTTT

D gene: .
J gene: TRBJ2-5
V gene: TRBV9
clone size: few
CDR3 protein: CASSVAPEETQYF
CDR3 DNA: TGTGCCAGCAGCGTAGCCCCGGAAGAGACCCAGTACTTC

D gene: .
J gene: TRBJ2-1
V gene: TRBV29-1
clone size: many
CDR3 protein: CSVAVGGRVGNEQFF
CDR3 DNA: TGCAGCGTTGCGGTTGGGGGTCGGGTCGGCAATGAGCAGTTCTTC